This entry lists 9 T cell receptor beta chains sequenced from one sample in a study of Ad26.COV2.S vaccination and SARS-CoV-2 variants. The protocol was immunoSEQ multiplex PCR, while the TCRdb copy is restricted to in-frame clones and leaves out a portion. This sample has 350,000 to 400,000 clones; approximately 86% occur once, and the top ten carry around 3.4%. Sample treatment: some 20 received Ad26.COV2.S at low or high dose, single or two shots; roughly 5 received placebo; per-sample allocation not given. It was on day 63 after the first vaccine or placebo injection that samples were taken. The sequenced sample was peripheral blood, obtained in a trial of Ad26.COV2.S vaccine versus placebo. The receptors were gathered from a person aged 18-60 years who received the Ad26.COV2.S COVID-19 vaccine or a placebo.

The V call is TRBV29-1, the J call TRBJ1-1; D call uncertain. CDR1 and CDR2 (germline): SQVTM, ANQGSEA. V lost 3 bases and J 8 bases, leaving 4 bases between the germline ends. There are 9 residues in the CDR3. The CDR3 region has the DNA TGCAGCGTTGATTCGGAAGCTTTCTTT. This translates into CSVDSEAFF.

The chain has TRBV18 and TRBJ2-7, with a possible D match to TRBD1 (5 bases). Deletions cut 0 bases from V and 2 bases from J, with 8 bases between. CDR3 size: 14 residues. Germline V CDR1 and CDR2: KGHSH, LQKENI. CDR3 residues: CASSPPNRTYEQYF. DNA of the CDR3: TGTGCCAGCTCACCACCGAACAGGACCTACGAGCAGTACTTC.

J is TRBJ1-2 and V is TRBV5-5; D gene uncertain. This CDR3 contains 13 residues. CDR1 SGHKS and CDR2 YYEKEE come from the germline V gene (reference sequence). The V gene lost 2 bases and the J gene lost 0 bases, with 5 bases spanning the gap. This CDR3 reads CASSFASNYGYTF. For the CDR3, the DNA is TGTGCCAGCAGCTTTGCGTCTAACTATGGCTACACCTTC. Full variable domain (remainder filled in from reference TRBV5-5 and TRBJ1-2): DAGVTQSPTHLIKTRGQQVTLRCSPISGHKSVSWYQQVLGQGPQFIFQYYEKEERGRGNFPDRFSARQFPNYSSELNVNALLLGDSALYLCASSFASNYGYTFGSGTRLTVV.

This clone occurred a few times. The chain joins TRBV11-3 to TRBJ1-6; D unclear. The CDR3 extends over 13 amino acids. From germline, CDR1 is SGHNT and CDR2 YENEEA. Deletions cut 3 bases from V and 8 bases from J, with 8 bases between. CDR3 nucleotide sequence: TGTGCCAGCAGCTTGTCCAGATATTCACCCCTCCACTTT. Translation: CASSLSRYSPLHF.

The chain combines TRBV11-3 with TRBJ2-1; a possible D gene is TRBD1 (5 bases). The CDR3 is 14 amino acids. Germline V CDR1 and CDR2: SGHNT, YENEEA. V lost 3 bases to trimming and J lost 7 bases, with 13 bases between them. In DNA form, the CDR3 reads TGTGCCAGCAGCTTCTCCAGGGTGCGGAATGAGCAGTTCTTC. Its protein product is CASSFSRVRNEQFF.

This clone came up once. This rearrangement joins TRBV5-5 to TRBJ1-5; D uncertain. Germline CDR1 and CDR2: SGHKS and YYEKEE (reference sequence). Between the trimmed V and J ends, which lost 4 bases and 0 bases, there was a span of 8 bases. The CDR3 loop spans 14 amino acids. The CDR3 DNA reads TGTGCCAGCAGCCCGACATTTAGCAATCAGCCCCAGCATTTT. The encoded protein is CASSPTFSNQPQHF. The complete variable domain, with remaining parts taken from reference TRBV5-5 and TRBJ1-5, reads DAGVTQSPTHLIKTRGQQVTLRCSPISGHKSVSWYQQVLGQGPQFIFQYYEKEERGRGNFPDRFSARQFPNYSSELNVNALLLGDSALYLCASSPTFSNQPQHFGDGTRLSIL.

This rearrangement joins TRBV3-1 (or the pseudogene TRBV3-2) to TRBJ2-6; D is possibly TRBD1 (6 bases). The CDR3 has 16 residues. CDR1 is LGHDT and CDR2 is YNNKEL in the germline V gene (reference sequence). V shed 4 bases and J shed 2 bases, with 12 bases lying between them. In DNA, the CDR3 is TGTGCCAGCAGCCGAACCAGGGGCCCTGGGGCCAACGTCCTGACTTTC. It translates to CASSRTRGPGANVLTF.

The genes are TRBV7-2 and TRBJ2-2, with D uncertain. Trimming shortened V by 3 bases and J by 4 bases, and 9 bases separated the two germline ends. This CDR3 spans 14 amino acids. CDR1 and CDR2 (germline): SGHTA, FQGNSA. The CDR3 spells CASSFGWGTGELFF. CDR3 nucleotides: TGTGCCAGCAGCTTCGGGTGGGGCACCGGGGAGCTGTTTTTT.

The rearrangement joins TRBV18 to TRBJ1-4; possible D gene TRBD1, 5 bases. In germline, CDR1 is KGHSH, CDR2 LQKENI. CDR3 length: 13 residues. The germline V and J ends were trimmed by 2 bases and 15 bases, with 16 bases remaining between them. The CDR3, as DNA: TGTGCCAGCTCACCAGACCTGGGGACGTTCTTGTTTTTT. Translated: CASSPDLGTFLFF.